Each of the 27 T cell receptor beta chains below was sequenced from the same sample in a study of T cell repertoires in cytomegalovirus infection. Antigens of these TCRs are unknown. TCRdb re-derived calls from the reads in MiXCR, one entry per CDR3 protein. The sample holds roughly 700,000 distinct CDR3 sequences; around 32% are singletons and the top ten take about 20%. This sample comprised cultured PBMCs, obtained from culture after CMV antigen stimulation. The origin of the receptors is a human donor in good health (CMV status not recorded). Some clones in this sample may be carry-over from other donors' samples.

This clonotype was recorded once. Given the absence of the conserved phenylalanine or tryptophan at the CDR3 end, a read error is likely. The V gene is TRBV7-2, the J gene TRBJ1-3; no clear D. V was shortened by 2 bases and J by 4 bases, with 6 bases between the two germline ends. CDR3 size: 13 residues. Germline V gene sequence: CDR1 SGHTA, CDR2 FQGNSA. CDR3: CASSLSAGNTIYL. The CDR3 bases are TGTGCCAGCAGCTTATCCGCCGGAAACACCATATATTTG.

This sequence joins TRBV27 and TRBJ2-5; possibly TRBD1 for D (6 bases). Germline lookup yields CDR1 MNHEY and CDR2 SMNVEV (reference sequence). Trimming took off 10 bases at V and 2 bases at J, with 11 bases between the two ends. The CDR3 spans 12 residues. CDR3 residues: CATIQGQETQYF. CDR3 DNA: TGTGCCACCATACAGGGACAAGAGACCCAGTACTTC.

In this sample, this clonotype turned up a few times. The chain carries TRBV24-1 and TRBJ2-1; possibly TRBD2 for D (6 bases). With 2 bases removed from V and 3 bases from J, the gap between germline ends came to 22 bases. The CDR3 runs 19 residues. Germline V CDR1 and CDR2: KGHDR, SFDVKD. The CDR3 coding sequence is TGTGCCACCAGTGATTCGGTCCCCGGCGGGGAAGAATACTACAATGAGCAGTTCTTC. It yields the protein CATSDSVPGGEEYYNEQFF.

The sample holds a few counts of this clonotype. The J gene is TRBJ2-5, the V gene TRBV12-3 or TRBV12-4, with 8 nucleotides matching TRBD1. The CDR3 runs to 15 residues. Trimming at V came to 5 bases and at J to 5 bases, leaving 10 bases not matched to a gene. CDR3 DNA sequence: TGTGCCAGCAGTAGGACAGGGAGTGCTTCGGAGACCCAGTACTTC. This translates into CASSRTGSASETQYF.

In this sample, this clonotype turned up a few times. The genes are TRBV7-9 and TRBJ2-7; D gene ambiguous. V was clipped by 1 base and J by 4 bases, with 11 bases between them. CDR1 and CDR2 (germline): SEHNR, FQNEAQ (reference sequence). The CDR3 is 14 residues long. CDR3 coding DNA: TGTGCCAGCAGCTTAGACGGCAGACGGTACGAGCAGTACTTC. It yields the protein CASSLDGRRYEQYF.

The chain carries TRBV7-8 and TRBJ2-1, with TRBD2 matching over 16 bases. The CDR3 loop spans 18 amino acids. Trimming cost V 1 base and J 8 bases; bases outside gene matches: 8. CDR1 is SGHVS and CDR2 is FQNEAQ in the germline V gene. CDR3 nucleotide sequence: TGTGCCAGCAGCTTAGGGGGGACTAGCGGGAGGGCCAGGGATGAGCAGTTCTTC. Its protein product is CASSLGGTSGRARDEQFF.

The chain uses TRBV18 and TRBJ2-7, with a tentative D call TRBD2 (6 bases). Germline CDR1 and CDR2: KGHSH and LQKENI. V shed 1 base and J shed 5 bases, with 12 bases lying between them. The CDR3 length is 14 residues. The CDR3 protein is CASSPRGVIDEQYF. The CDR3, as DNA: TGTGCCAGCTCACCACGCGGGGTGATTGACGAGCAGTACTTC.

V usage is TRBV5-1 and J usage is TRBJ1-2, with D possibly TRBD1 on 6 matching bases. Germline CDR1 is SGHRS and CDR2 is YFSETQ. Trimming took 4 bases from V and 7 from J, leaving 14 bases between them. CDR3 length equals 13 residues. The CDR3 protein is CASSPGGLGGYTF. For the CDR3, the DNA is TGCGCCAGCAGCCCGGGGGGCCTGGGTGGCTACACCTTC.

The chain recombines TRBV18 with TRBJ2-1, with TRBD2 as a possible D gene (6 bases). This CDR3 region has 15 residues. The V end was cut by 0 bases, the J end by 4 bases, with 10 bases between. Germline V gene data show CDR1 as KGHSH and CDR2 as LQKENI. This CDR3 reads CASSPPGTDYNEQFF. The CDR3 DNA is TGTGCCAGCTCACCACCAGGGACTGATTACAATGAGCAGTTCTTC.

The sample holds a few counts of this clonotype. J is TRBJ2-2 and V is TRBV12-5, with 10 bases that match TRBD1. The V gene's germline CDR1 is LGHNT and CDR2 FRNRAP. V was clipped by 6 bases and J by 6 bases; unmatched bases: 1. The CDR3 runs to 13 residues. The CDR3 DNA sequence: TGTGCTAGTGGCGGGACAGGGGCCGGGGAGCTGTTTTTT. Translation: CASGGTGAGELFF.

The chain couples TRBV7-2 to TRBJ2-1; 7 nucleotides agree with TRBD2. V lost 1 base, J lost 8 bases, and 5 bases stayed unmatched. Germline V gene lookup returns CDR1 SGHTA and CDR2 FQGNSA. This CDR3 is built from 14 residues. The CDR3 here is CASSLVGLADEQFF. DNA of the CDR3: TGTGCCAGCAGCTTAGTGGGCCTAGCGGATGAGCAGTTCTTC.

This clonotype was found a few times. The chain joins TRBV6-1 to TRBJ1-4, with D possibly matching TRBD1 (5 bases). Germline V gives CDR1 MNHNS, CDR2 SASEGT. Trimming shortened V by 7 bases and J by 1 base, and 10 bases separated the two germline ends. CDR3 length: 14 amino acids. The CDR3 is CASTKGRTNEKLFF. The CDR3 nucleotides are TGTGCCAGCACCAAGGGACGAACTAATGAAAAACTGTTTTTT.

This clonotype has only a few counts. This CDR3 is CASSFRQGADGYTF. CDR3 coding DNA: TGCGCCAGCAGCTTTAGGCAGGGGGCGGATGGCTACACCTTC. This chain uses TRBV5-1 with TRBJ1-2; 8 nucleotides match TRBD1. CDR3 length: 14 residues. Germline values: CDR1 SGHRS, CDR2 YFSETQ. Germline trimming cut 2 bases from V and 6 bases from J; bases unmatched to any gene: 6.

The CDR3 here is CASYRGAVANTEAFF. The CDR3 DNA reads as TGTGCCAGCTACCGGGGGGCTGTAGCGAACACTGAAGCTTTCTTT. J is TRBJ1-1 and V is TRBV6-8; D might be TRBD1 (6 bases). Germline assignment: CDR1 MNHGY and CDR2 SAAAGT. The length of the CDR3 is 15 residues. V gave up 8 bases and J gave up 1 base, with 17 bases separating them.

This clonotype occurred a few times. The chain links TRBV19 to TRBJ1-5; tentative D call: TRBD1 (6 bases). The V end was cut by 8 bases, the J end by 4 bases, with 9 bases between. Germline V gene lookup returns CDR1 LNHDA and CDR2 SQIVND (reference sequence). The CDR3 spans 12 residues. This CDR3 is CASGQPNQPQHF. CDR3 sequence (DNA): TGTGCCAGTGGACAGCCTAATCAGCCCCAGCATTTT.

This clonotype was counted ten times or more. This chain connects TRBV7-6 to TRBJ1-2, with D possibly TRBD1 on 5 matching bases. The CDR3 runs 13 residues. Trimming pared 1 base from V and 4 bases from J, leaving 7 bases between. The germline V gene encodes CDR1 SGHVS and CDR2 FNYEAQ. The CDR3 sequence is CASSLVGGYGYTF. The CDR3 DNA reads TGTGCCAGCAGCTTAGTTGGGGGCTATGGCTACACCTTC.

This clonotype was observed a few times. The chain links TRBV7-2 to TRBJ2-1; TRBD2 aligns across 7 bases. The germline V gene has CDR1 SGHTA and CDR2 FQGNSA. The CDR3 is 16 residues long. V lost 6 bases, J lost 0 bases, and 8 bases stayed unmatched. DNA for the CDR3: TGTGCCAGCAGAATTACTAGCGCTAGCTCCTACAATGAGCAGTTCTTC. Translated: CASRITSASSYNEQFF.

This sequence joins TRBV29-1 and TRBJ2-7; TRBD1 might be the D (6 bases). This CDR3 is built from 14 residues. CDR1 is SQVTM, CDR2 ANQGSEA, per germline. Trimming removed 6 bases at V and 2 bases at J, with 17 bases between. CDR3 bases: TGCAGCGTGGATACAGGGAAGAGCACCTACGAGCAGTACTTC. This translates into CSVDTGKSTYEQYF.

This chain links TRBV20-1 with TRBJ2-5; possible D gene TRBD2, 5 bases. Looked up from germline, CDR1 is DFQATT and CDR2 is SNEGSKA (reference sequence). The CDR3 has 12 amino acids. V lost 3 bases and J 2 bases, leaving 7 bases between the germline ends. The CDR3 nucleotides are TGCAGTGCTAGGTCGGGACAAGAGACCCAGTACTTC. Protein sequence: CSARSGQETQYF.

The J gene is TRBJ2-7, the V gene TRBV7-6; 14 bases agree with TRBD2. CDR1 and CDR2 from the germline V gene are SGHVS and FNYEAQ. CDR3 size: 16 residues. V lost 4 bases to trimming and J lost 0 bases; unmatched junction nucleotides: 2. DNA for the CDR3: TGTGCCAGCAGCTCCGGGACTAGCGGGAGCTCCTACGAGCAGTACTTC. Protein: CASSSGTSGSSYEQYF.

The sample holds a few counts of this clonotype. The V gene is TRBV20-1, the J gene TRBJ2-3, with 13 bases lining up with TRBD2. Germline assignment: CDR1 DFQATT and CDR2 SNEGSKA (reference sequence). CDR3 length: 18 amino acids. V was pared by 3 bases and J by 2 bases, with 11 bases of the junction left unmatched. CDR3 coding DNA: TGCAGTGCTAGCGGCAACCCGGGACTAGCGGGGACCACAGATACGCAGTATTTT. It yields the protein CSASGNPGLAGTTDTQYF.

DNA for the CDR3: TGTGCCAGCAGCTTAACGATCGCTGGGGGCGGAGAGACCCAGTACTTC. This gives the protein CASSLTIAGGGETQYF. J is TRBJ2-5 and V is TRBV7-2; possible D gene TRBD1, 6 bases. Trimming removed 2 bases at V and 4 bases at J, with 17 bases between. The CDR3 is 16 amino acids. CDR1 SGHTA and CDR2 FQGNSA come from the germline V gene.

This clonotype was recorded many times. The J gene is TRBJ2-7, the V gene TRBV7-2, with D hard to call. With 4 bases removed from V and 2 bases from J, the gap between germline ends came to 6 bases. Germline V gene data show CDR1 as SGHTA and CDR2 as FQGNSA. This CDR3 region has 12 residues. CDR3 sequence: CASSWSPYEQYF. For the CDR3, the DNA is TGTGCCAGCAGCTGGAGCCCCTACGAGCAGTACTTC.

The V and J genes are TRBV11-2 and TRBJ2-4, with D tentatively TRBD2 (6 bases). CDR1 SGHAT and CDR2 FQNNGV come from the germline V gene. Trimming took off 6 bases at V and 1 base at J, with 13 bases between the two ends. The CDR3 spans 15 residues. The CDR3 nucleotides read TGTGCCAGCAGATCCCTACGGGGGGCCAAAAACATTCAGTACTTC. As protein: CASRSLRGAKNIQYF.

This clonotype occurred a few times. The J gene is TRBJ2-7, the V gene TRBV6-8; 7 nucleotides match TRBD2. After removal of 2 bases from V and 2 bases from J, the junction contained 6 bases not matched to a gene. Germline-derived CDR1 and CDR2 are MNHGY and SAAAGT. The CDR3 has 15 residues. The CDR3 loop is CASSYQTSLPYEQYF. CDR3 nucleotides: TGTGCCAGCAGTTACCAGACTAGCCTCCCCTACGAGCAGTACTTC.

The chain combines TRBV12-3 or TRBV12-4 with TRBJ2-7; either TRBD1 or TRBD2 may fit D (5 bases each). V lost 6 bases, J lost 2 bases, and 14 bases lay in between. This CDR3 has 14 residues. The CDR3 nucleotides are TGTGCCAGCAGACCCACCGGGGCGCCCTACGAGCAGTACTTC. This codes for CASRPTGAPYEQYF.

V usage is TRBV15 and J usage is TRBJ2-1, with a tentative D call TRBD2 (5 bases). This CDR3 region has 13 residues. Germline V gene lookup returns CDR1 LNHNV and CDR2 YYDKDF (reference sequence). The germline V and J ends were trimmed by 0 bases and 7 bases, with 7 bases remaining between them. CDR3 sequence (DNA): TGTGCCACCAGCAGAGACTGGGAGAATGAGCAGTTCTTC. Protein product: CATSRDWENEQFF.